This TCR beta chain comes out of a study of T cells after yellow fever vaccination. The wider study: With SMART-Seq v4 Ultra Low Input, the fractions containing low cell numbers were prepared.

TCRdb reprocessed the 5' RACE reads with MiXCR, giving one entry per CDR3 protein. The profile shows around 610,000 distinct CDR3 sequences, approximately 12% of them singletons. The V end lost 2 bases, the J end lost 4 bases, and 16 bases lay between the germline ends. The CDR3 has 16 residues. In germline, CDR1 is KGHSH, CDR2 LQKENI. This sample comprised PBMCs, obtained on the day of the yellow fever booster vaccination. The V call is TRBV18, the J call TRBJ2-3; possible D gene TRBD1, 5 bases. This TCR came from a man aged 25-40 years who received the YFV17D yellow fever vaccine. CDR3 coding DNA: TGTGCCAGCTCACCAACAAGTGGGGCAGGGCCAGATACGCAGTATTTT. It is translated as CASSPTSGAGPDTQYF.